The 29 T cell receptor beta chains given below trace back to one sample, sequenced in a study of blood T cell repertoires in COVID-19 (dated by TCRdb to 2018 to 2021). The library was generated by the immunoSEQ multiplex PCR assay. The immuneACCESS repertoire file appears here via TCRdb, limited to in-frame rearrangements. These files lack a portion of the clones; in checked studies, under half of the deficit traces to unresolved V genes, and the cause of the others is not known. Within this sample are 120,000 to 150,000 clones, with 84% of them counted one time only. The ten largest clones take up 4.8% of the sample. The sequenced sample was peripheral blood. Receptors originate from a human donor in a cohort sampled during active COVID-19.

This clone was seen once. The chain combines TRBV11-3 with TRBJ2-2; D call uncertain. The CDR3 consists of 14 residues. The germline gives CDR1 SGHNT, CDR2 YENEEA. Trimming took 5 bases from V and 1 from J, leaving 8 bases between them. The CDR3 bases are TGTGCCAGCAGCCACAGTGTGAACACCGGGGAGCTGTTTTTT. This translates into CASSHSVNTGELFF.

This chain connects TRBV12-3 or TRBV12-4 to TRBJ1-2; D gene unclear. The CDR3 length is 13 residues. Trimming cost V 3 bases and J 4 bases, with 9 bases left between them. The CDR3 region is CASSFDGGYGYTF. CDR3 DNA: TGTGCCAGCAGTTTTGACGGAGGCTATGGCTACACCTTC.

This clone was observed a few times. CDR3: CASSLDRENQPQHF. CDR3 nucleotide sequence: TGTGCCAGCAGTTTGGACAGGGAAAATCAGCCCCAGCATTTT. V is TRBV6-5 and J is TRBJ1-5; 8 bases line up with TRBD1. Looked up from germline, CDR1 is MNHEY and CDR2 is SVGAGI. This CDR3 contains 14 residues. With 4 bases clipped from V and 4 bases from J, the junction kept 3 bases outside the gene matches.

This chain uses TRBV5-1 with TRBJ1-1; 9 bases agree with TRBD1. Germline V CDR1 and CDR2: SGHRS, YFSETQ. The junction had 9 bases not matched to a gene; V was cut back by 3 bases and J by 0 bases. The CDR3 has 17 amino acids. This CDR3 reads CASSYGQGRGMNTEAFF. As DNA, the CDR3 is TGCGCCAGCAGCTACGGACAGGGGAGAGGGATGAACACTGAAGCTTTCTTT.

V gene TRBV4-1 combines with J gene TRBJ2-5; 13 positions match TRBD2. Germline CDR1 is MGHRA and CDR2 is YSYEKL. The CDR3 extends over 16 amino acids. V was clipped by 3 bases and J by 9 bases; unmatched bases: 10. CDR3 residues: CASSQETSGGPMAQYF. The CDR3 bases are TGCGCCAGCAGCCAGGAGACTAGCGGGGGGCCGATGGCCCAGTACTTC.

The chain recombines TRBV2 with TRBJ2-3, with D perhaps TRBD2 (6 bases). The V and J ends lost 7 bases and 1 base respectively, with 9 bases between them. Germline-derived CDR1 and CDR2 are SNHLY and FYNNEI. CDR3 length: 13 residues. The CDR3 is CASTVAGTDTQYF. The CDR3 DNA follows: TGTGCCAGCACAGTAGCGGGCACAGATACGCAGTATTTT.

The rearrangement links TRBV28 to TRBJ2-5; TRBD1 aligns across 7 bases. V trimming: 6 bases; J trimming: 5 bases; junction bases outside the gene matches: 6. Per germline, CDR1 MDHEN and CDR2 SYDVKM. The CDR3 runs 13 residues. The CDR3 spells CASRTDRAETQYF. CDR3 nucleotide sequence: TGTGCCAGCAGGACCGACAGGGCCGAGACCCAGTACTTC.

The V gene is TRBV28, the J gene TRBJ1-5, with 7 bases aligning to TRBD1. The germline V gene has CDR1 MDHEN and CDR2 SYDVKM. The CDR3 is 18 amino acids. V lost 3 bases to trimming and J lost 2 bases; unmatched junction nucleotides: 13. The CDR3 DNA sequence: TGTGCCAGCAGTTTCGATCTCCCGACCGGGACAGGCAATCAGCCCCAGCATTTT. This gives the protein CASSFDLPTGTGNQPQHF.

This clone was counted only a few times. Within the sample, other DNA sequences also encode this same CDR3. V gene TRBV7-9 combines with J gene TRBJ2-6, with TRBD2 identical over 12 bases. The CDR3 contains 19 residues. The V gene's germline CDR1 is SEHNR and CDR2 FQNEAQ (reference sequence). Losses at the gene ends were 10 bases for V and 0 bases for J; bases not matched to a gene: 13. This CDR3 reads CAIRLASGGASSGANVLTF. The CDR3 DNA follows: TGTGCCATCCGACTGGCTAGCGGGGGGGCTTCCTCTGGGGCCAACGTCCTGACTTTC.

This clone was seen only a few times. The rearrangement uses TRBV4-2 and TRBJ1-6; TRBD1 agrees at 7 bases. CDR3 length: 16 residues. The trim removed 0 bases at V and 8 bases at J, leaving 7 bases unmatched. Looked up from germline, CDR1 is LGHNA and CDR2 is YNFKEQ. This CDR3 is CASSQDWFDRDSPLHF. DNA of the CDR3: TGTGCCAGCAGCCAAGATTGGTTCGACAGGGATTCACCCCTCCACTTT.

This chain links TRBV11-2 with TRBJ1-2; 8 nucleotides align to TRBD1. Germline V lookup: CDR1 SGHAT, CDR2 FQNNGV. This CDR3 comprises 15 residues. J lost 7 bases, V lost 0 bases, and 7 bases had no gene match. In nucleotides, the CDR3 is TGTGCCAGCAGCTTAGATGACAGGGGAATTCGTGGCTACACCTTC. Its translation: CASSLDDRGIRGYTF.

The V call is TRBV15, the J call TRBJ2-7, with D possibly being TRBD2 (7 bases). CDR1 LNHNV and CDR2 YYDKDF come from the germline V gene (reference sequence). V lost 0 bases and J 2 bases, leaving 14 bases between the germline ends. The CDR3 has 16 amino acids. The CDR3: CATSRDGGATPYEQYF. In DNA form, the CDR3 reads TGTGCCACCAGCAGAGATGGGGGGGCGACCCCCTACGAGCAGTACTTC.

V and J are TRBV11-2 and TRBJ2-5, with TRBD1 identical over 8 bases. Losses at the gene ends were 5 bases for V and 5 bases for J; bases not matched to a gene: 4. The CDR3 extends over 13 amino acids. Germline V CDR1 and CDR2: SGHAT, FQNNGV. The CDR3 coding sequence is TGTGCCAGCAGCGGACAGGGTCGGGAGACCCAGTACTTC. It encodes CASSGQGRETQYF.

Details on this clone: The junction departs from germline at one end; a sequencing error may be responsible. The genes are TRBV3-1 (or the pseudogene TRBV3-2) and TRBJ2-1; 8 bases match TRBD2. The CDR3 is made up of 12 amino acids. Per germline, CDR1 LGHDT and CDR2 YNNKEL (reference sequence). The CDR3 is CASSHQRGSEIF. DNA for the CDR3: TGTGCCAGCAGCCATCAGCGGGGGTCAGAAATCTTC.

The V and J genes are TRBV5-1 and TRBJ2-7, with 8 nucleotides matching TRBD2. Germline trimming cut 5 bases from V and 4 bases from J; bases unmatched to any gene: 14. This CDR3 is 16 amino acids long. The germline gives CDR1 SGHRS, CDR2 YFSETQ. The chain's CDR3 is CASSPNPVRGGYEQYF. In nucleotides, the CDR3 is TGCGCCAGCAGTCCGAATCCGGTACGGGGGGGGTACGAGCAGTACTTC. Full variable domain (remainder filled in from reference TRBV5-1 and TRBJ2-7): KAGVTQTPRYLIKTRGQQVTLSCSPISGHRSVSWYQQTPGQGLQFLFEYFSETQRNKGNFPGRFSGRQFSNSRSEMNVSTLELGDSALYLCASSPNPVRGGYEQYFGPGTRLTVT.

The chain joins TRBV11-2 to TRBJ2-3; perhaps TRBD1 as D (6 bases). This CDR3 has 15 residues. Germline lookup yields CDR1 SGHAT and CDR2 FQNNGV. The V and J ends lost 6 bases and 4 bases respectively, with 17 bases between them. Written as DNA, the CDR3 is TGTGCCAGCAGTTGGGACATAAACCCATCAGATACGCAGTATTTT. Translation: CASSWDINPSDTQYF.

The chain employs TRBV10-3 and TRBJ2-7, with 15 bases identical to TRBD2. The CDR3 length is 17 residues. The V and J ends lost 2 bases and 2 bases, in that order; junction bases with no gene match: 4. The germline CDR1 and CDR2 sequences are ENHRY and SYGVKD. CDR3 DNA: TGTGCCATCAGTGAGGCGGGACTAGCGGGGGGTACCTACGAGCAGTACTTC. Protein sequence: CAISEAGLAGGTYEQYF.

The genes are TRBV24-1 and TRBJ1-4; 8 nucleotides align to TRBD1. CDR1 is KGHDR, CDR2 SFDVKD, per germline. The V segment lost 3 bases and the J segment 0 bases; nucleotides outside the gene matches: 2. The CDR3 extends over 16 amino acids. CDR3 DNA: TGTGCCACCAGTGATACGACAGGGGCAACTAATGAAAAACTGTTTTTT. Translating it yields CATSDTTGATNEKLFF.

V is TRBV27 and J is TRBJ2-7; TRBD1 might be the D (5 bases). The germline V gene encodes CDR1 MNHEY and CDR2 SMNVEV (reference sequence). V lost 2 bases and J lost 1, with 12 bases in between. The CDR3 length is 15 residues. The CDR3 nucleotides are TGTGCCAGCAGTTTAATGGCAGGGCCTTCCTACGAGCAGTACTTC. This gives the protein CASSLMAGPSYEQYF.

V usage is TRBV12-5 and J usage is TRBJ1-2; weak D call: TRBD1 (6 bases). There are 14 residues in the CDR3. Trimming cost V 5 bases and J 2 bases, with 12 bases left between them. CDR1 LGHNT and CDR2 FRNRAP come from the germline V gene. Here the CDR3 DNA reads TGTGCTAGTGGTGGGGGCGGGAGGAACTATGGCTACACCTTC. Translation gives CASGGGGRNYGYTF.

This clone was counted a few times. The V gene is TRBV30, the J gene TRBJ2-7; TRBD1 matches 7 bases. The ends lost 4 bases at V and 3 bases at J; junction bases unmatched: 12. The CDR3 loop spans 15 amino acids. Germline V gene lookup returns CDR1 GTSNPN and CDR2 SVGIG (reference sequence). CDR3 amino acids: CAWNPRQGDFYEQYF. The CDR3 DNA reads as TGTGCCTGGAATCCGAGGCAGGGGGATTTCTACGAGCAGTACTTC.

CDR3 bases: TGTGCCAGCAGCTTAGGGCAGAACAATGAGCAGTTCTTC. This sequence encodes CASSLGQNNEQFF. This chain connects TRBV11-3 to TRBJ2-1; D remains unclear. Trimming stripped 1 base from V and 5 bases from J, with 6 bases between. This CDR3 spans 13 amino acids. The germline V gene has CDR1 SGHNT and CDR2 YENEEA.

The chain carries TRBV11-2 and TRBJ2-7, with D uncertain. Germline CDR1 and CDR2: SGHAT and FQNNGV. The CDR3 is made up of 13 amino acids. Trimming shortened V by 5 bases and J by 9 bases, and 17 bases separated the two germline ends. CDR3 bases: TGTGCCAGCAGCCCCGAACCTCTACGAGGGCAGTACGTC. Translation gives CASSPEPLRGQYV.

The chain has TRBV5-1 and TRBJ2-1; tentative D call: TRBD2 (7 bases). This CDR3 has 14 amino acids. The V gene's germline CDR1 is SGHRS and CDR2 YFSETQ. The germline V and J ends were trimmed by 4 bases and 7 bases, with 15 bases remaining between them. DNA of the CDR3: TGCGCCAGCAGCCCGGGGGGCCGTTATAATGAGCAGTTCTTC. Protein product: CASSPGGRYNEQFF. The full variable domain, in which reference TRBV5-1 and TRBJ2-1 provide the parts outside the CDR3, is KAGVTQTPRYLIKTRGQQVTLSCSPISGHRSVSWYQQTPGQGLQFLFEYFSETQRNKGNFPGRFSGRQFSNSRSEMNVSTLELGDSALYLCASSPGGRYNEQFFGPGTRLTVL.

The chain carries TRBV14 and TRBJ2-7; D may be TRBD1 (8 bases). The ends were cut back, 5 bases at V and 3 bases at J, with 14 bases in the middle. Germline V gives CDR1 SGHDN, CDR2 FVKESK. CDR3 length: 14 residues. CDR3 DNA: TGTGCCAGCAGCAAACAGGGGGGGGGCTACGAGCAGTACTTC. This translates into CASSKQGGGYEQYF. Complete variable domain (other parts from reference TRBV14 and TRBJ2-7): EAGVTQFPSHSVIEKGQTVTLRCDPISGHDNLYWYRRVMGKEIKFLLHFVKESKQDESGMPNNRFLAERTGGTYSTLKVQPAELEDSGVYFCASSKQGGGYEQYFGPGTRLTVT.

The rearrangement joins TRBV28 to TRBJ1-5; tentatively, D is TRBD1 (5 bases). Germline V gives CDR1 MDHEN, CDR2 SYDVKM. Trimming left V 2 bases short and J 0 bases short, with 17 bases between. The CDR3 is 18 residues long. For the CDR3, the DNA is TGTGCCAGCAGTTTAGGGGGGAGGGCGCGGTATAGCAATCAGCCCCAGCATTTT. Protein: CASSLGGRARYSNQPQHF.

The rearrangement links TRBV29-1 to TRBJ2-5; D gene unclear. The CDR3 totals 11 residues. Germline values: CDR1 SQVTM, CDR2 ANQGSEA. Trimming pared 5 bases from V and 5 bases from J, leaving 9 bases between. CDR3 nucleotides: TGCAGCGTTTTATCCGGGGAGACCCAGTACTTC. Translating it yields CSVLSGETQYF.

This clone was seen only once. V usage is TRBV29-1 and J usage is TRBJ2-5, with 9 bases lining up with TRBD1. CDR1 SQVTM and CDR2 ANQGSEA come from the germline V gene. The CDR3 totals 12 residues. V lost 6 bases, J lost 6 bases, and 5 bases stayed unmatched. The CDR3, as DNA: TGCAGCGTGCCACAGGGGGCTCAGACCCAGTACTTC. Protein sequence: CSVPQGAQTQYF.

The rearrangement links TRBV28 to TRBJ2-1; possible D gene TRBD1, 5 bases. V dropped 5 bases and J dropped 8 bases, with 25 bases sitting between them. The CDR3 has 17 amino acids. Germline lookup yields CDR1 MDHEN and CDR2 SYDVKM. The CDR3 region is CASSPPPPGSPVHEQFF. The DNA of the CDR3 is TGTGCCAGCAGTCCCCCTCCCCCAGGGTCCCCGGTCCATGAGCAGTTCTTC.